This TCR beta chain was identified during a study of shared clonotypes between healthy human individuals. Findings of the study overall: The low donor count limited represented genetic and exposure-history diversity. Non-shared clonotypes were found to have lower generation probabilities than the clonotypes that were shared by all four of the sorted-subset donors.

Germline V gene lookup returns CDR1 SGHRS and CDR2 YFSETQ. V gave up 1 base and J gave up 3 bases, with 8 bases separating them. This CDR3 has 13 residues. This clone has just a few counts. The antigen is unknown. Assay runs were performed at deep level. Original methodology: ImmunoSEQ junction-only sequences lacked quality scores, so their filtering differed. Here immunoSEQ multiplex PCR was the method, and the copy in TCRdb shows in-frame clones only, minus some. V, J and clone size were drawn from that table, and D and trimming were deduced from the DNA. The sample yields millions of clones, about 95% seen once. CD45RO-negative CD8 cells positively selected for CCR7 made up the naive population, which excluded terminally differentiated effector memory CD45RA+ cells.

V gene TRBV5-1 combines with J gene TRBJ2-7; D remains ambiguous. The sequence was collected from a man in his late teens or twenties in good health. Sequencing was performed on naive CD8+ T cells sorted from blood. CDR3 coding DNA: TGCGCCAGCAGCTTGATCGGATTCTACGAGCAGTACTTC. It is translated as CASSLIGFYEQYF.